This T cell receptor beta chain was captured by sequencing in a study of human T cells and chemical hapten exposure. Study context: A mostly female patient group had alopecia areata, totalis or universalis. Points from the study as a whole: DPC sensitization produced no change in TCRs with frequency above 1 in 1000. Patch test score rose with PT1 expanded TCRs, significant at 8, 16, 32, not 4.

The sample's time point: pre-sensitization, week 0. Treatment noted: therapeutic diphenylcyclopropenone sensitization with weekly scalp DPC. TCRdb recomputed calls from the RACE reads with MiXCR, one row per CDR3 protein. The table includes about 68,000 distinct CDR3 sequences, roughly 9.8% detected once. With respect to this clonotype: Its antigen remains unidentified.

CDR1 and CDR2 from the germline V gene are SNHLY and FYNNEI. Trimming shortened V by 6 bases and J by 3 bases, and 9 bases separated the two germline ends. This CDR3 contains 13 residues. The sample here was whole blood, taken in connection with sensitization to the hapten diphenylcyclopropenone (DPC). This TCR was recovered from a woman aged 50 to 60 with alopecia areata. Some clones in this sample may be carry-over from other donors' samples. The chain joins TRBV2 to TRBJ1-5; no clear D gene. As DNA, the CDR3 is TGTGCCAGCAGGGCAGGAATCAATCAGCCCCAGCATTTT. Protein product: CASRAGINQPQHF.